This T cell receptor (beta chain) was obtained from a study of cytomegalovirus exposure and HLA in healthy donors. The length of the CDR3 is 14 residues. This PCR relied on a set of 60 Vbeta primers and 13 Jbeta primers. The data were produced by immunoSEQ multiplex PCR, yet TCRdb's version contains in-frame clones alone and is incomplete. Here the sample spans hundreds of thousands of clones, just over 75% being singletons. Findings and limits, study-wide: Highly shared variants forming one cluster were likely a sequencing artifact. Donors belonging to an Asian-associated ancestry cluster reportedly showed fewer N-insertions in productive TCRs than the approximately 690-donor mean, according to what a later analysis found.

Turning to this clone: Its antigen remains unidentified.

The chain is built from TRBV21-1 and TRBJ2-3; TRBD1, the table's D call, lacks a check against the DNA. TRBV21-1 is listed as a pseudogene. This TCR derives from a woman aged 55 to 70 in good health and CMV-seropositive. Source material: PBMCs. The DNA of the CDR3 is TGTGCCAGCGGGGACAGGGGATTTCGGGATACGCAGTATTTT. Protein: CASGDRGFRDTQYF.